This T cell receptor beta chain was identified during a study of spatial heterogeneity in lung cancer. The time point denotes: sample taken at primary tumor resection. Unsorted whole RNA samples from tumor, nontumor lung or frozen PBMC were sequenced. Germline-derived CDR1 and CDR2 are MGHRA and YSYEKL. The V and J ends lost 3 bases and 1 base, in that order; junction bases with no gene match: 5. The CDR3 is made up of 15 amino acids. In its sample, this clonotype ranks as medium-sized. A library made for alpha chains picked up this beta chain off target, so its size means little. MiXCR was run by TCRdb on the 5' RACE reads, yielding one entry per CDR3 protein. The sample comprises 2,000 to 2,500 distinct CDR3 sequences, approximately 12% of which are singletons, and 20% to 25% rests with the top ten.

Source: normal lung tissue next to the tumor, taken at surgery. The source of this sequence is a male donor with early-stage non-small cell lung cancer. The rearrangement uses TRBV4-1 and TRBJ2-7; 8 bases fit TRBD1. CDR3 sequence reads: CASSHLTGDSYEQYF. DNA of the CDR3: TGCGCCAGCAGCCACCTGACAGGGGATTCCTACGAGCAGTACTTC.